The 21 T cell receptor beta chains given below trace back to one sample, sequenced in a study of cytomegalovirus exposure and HLA in healthy donors. Amplification used 60 Vbeta primers and 13 Jbeta primers. Some clones are missing from TCRdb's copy, which holds only in-frame ones; the method was immunoSEQ multiplex PCR. The data contain about 72,000 clones, approximately 78% of them singletons. The sample taken for sequencing was PBMCs. Receptor source: a man aged 18 to 30 in good health and CMV-seronegative.

Concerning this clone itself: A read error may produce the germline difference seen at one junction end. The V call is TRBV7-9, the J call TRBJ1-4, with D possibly matching TRBD1 (5 bases). This CDR3 region has 17 residues. From germline, CDR1 is SEHNR and CDR2 FQNEAQ (reference sequence). Here the CDR3 reads CSSSYASAGRYNEKLFF. CDR3 in DNA: TGTTCCAGCAGCTATGCATCGGCAGGGCGCTATAATGAAAAACTGTTTTTT.

This clone turned up a few times. The chain has TRBV6-1 and TRBJ2-7, with D perhaps TRBD2 (5 bases). Germline lookup yields CDR1 MNHNS and CDR2 SASEGT. The CDR3 contains 13 residues. Between the trimmed V and J ends, which lost 6 bases and 7 bases, there was a span of 16 bases. CDR3 protein: CASRDLSPGEQYF. Written as DNA, the CDR3 is TGTGCCAGCAGAGACTTGTCCCCGGGGGAGCAGTACTTC.

This chain uses TRBV4-2 with TRBJ2-7; no clear D gene. The CDR3 consists of 14 residues. The V gene's germline CDR1 is LGHNA and CDR2 YNFKEQ. V lost 1 base, J lost 1 base, and 8 bases lay in between. CDR3 nucleotide sequence: TGTGCCAGCAGCCAAGTGGCGGAATCCTACGAGCAGTACTTC. Protein product: CASSQVAESYEQYF.

V usage is TRBV4-3 and J usage is TRBJ1-2; maybe TRBD1 (5 bases). Trimming left V 0 bases short and J 4 bases short, with 6 bases between. CDR1 and CDR2 (germline): LGHNA, YSLEER. This CDR3 is 13 amino acids long. Written as DNA, the CDR3 is TGCGCCAGCAGCCAAGATCAGGGCTATGGCTACACCTTC. It yields the protein CASSQDQGYGYTF.

The chain joins TRBV28 to TRBJ2-2; D unresolved. The CDR3 consists of 13 residues. The germline gives CDR1 MDHEN, CDR2 SYDVKM. V dropped 3 bases and J dropped 5 bases, with 7 bases sitting between them. The CDR3 DNA is TGTGCCAGCAGTTTCAGGTTAACCGGGGAGCTGTTTTTT. Translated: CASSFRLTGELFF. Supplemented by reference TRBV28 and TRBJ2-2, the full variable domain reads DVKVTQSSRYLVKRTGEKVFLECVQDMDHENMFWYRQDPGLGLRLIYFSYDVKMKEKGDIPEGYSVSREKKERFSLILESASTNQTSMYLCASSFRLTGELFFGEGSRLTVL.

The chain carries TRBV4-1 and TRBJ2-2; a possible D gene is TRBD2 (5 bases). Germline V gene sequence: CDR1 MGHRA, CDR2 YSYEKL. The CDR3 totals 16 residues. Trimming shortened V by 1 base and J by 1 base, and 10 bases separated the two germline ends. CDR3 DNA: TGCGCCAGCAGCCAAGGACCCGGGATGAACACCGGGGAGCTGTTTTTT. Protein sequence: CASSQGPGMNTGELFF.

The V and J genes are TRBV6-1 and TRBJ2-1, with 8 bases matching TRBD2. Germline V CDR1 and CDR2: MNHNS, SASEGT. J lost 4 bases, V lost 0 bases, and 5 bases had no gene match. The CDR3 is made up of 16 amino acids. CDR3 amino acids: CASSEALGRGYNEQFF. The CDR3 bases are TGTGCCAGCAGTGAAGCACTCGGGAGGGGGTACAATGAGCAGTTCTTC.

The rearrangement links TRBV5-1 to TRBJ2-2; D possibly corresponds to TRBD1 (6 bases). CDR1 and CDR2 from the germline V gene are SGHRS and YFSETQ. V lost 2 bases, J lost 7 bases, and 15 bases lay in between. This CDR3 region has 15 residues. CDR3 loop: CASSFSQGTHGELFF. CDR3 DNA sequence: TGCGCCAGCAGCTTTAGCCAGGGGACCCACGGGGAGCTGTTTTTT.

The CDR3 spells CASSLGAAPYEQYF. CDR3 DNA sequence: TGTGCCAGCAGCTTGGGAGCGGCACCCTACGAGCAGTACTTC. The V and J genes are TRBV5-4 and TRBJ2-7; weak D call: TRBD2 (5 bases). V gave up 0 bases and J gave up 2 bases, with 9 bases separating them. Germline V gene data show CDR1 as SGHNT and CDR2 as YYREEE (reference sequence). The CDR3 consists of 14 residues.

The rearrangement uses TRBV7-6 and TRBJ2-1; the D gene is possibly TRBD2 (6 bases). The CDR3 loop spans 14 amino acids. Germline loops: CDR1 SGHVS, CDR2 FNYEAQ. Trimming took off 6 bases at V and 7 bases at J, with 16 bases between the two ends. The chain's CDR3 is CASRRGGELNEQFF. The CDR3 DNA reads as TGTGCCAGCAGACGAGGCGGGGAGTTAAATGAGCAGTTCTTC.

The CDR3 sequence: CASSEDRRSTDTQYF. CDR3 sequence (DNA): TGTGCCAGCAGCGAAGACAGACGAAGCACAGATACGCAGTATTTT. The rearrangement links TRBV7-6 to TRBJ2-3; a possible D gene is TRBD1 (5 bases). Germline V lookup: CDR1 SGHVS, CDR2 FNYEAQ. Trimming removed 5 bases at V and 0 bases at J, with 12 bases between. There are 15 residues in the CDR3.

V usage is TRBV7-2 and J usage is TRBJ2-5, with a possible D match to TRBD2 (5 bases). The V and J ends lost 4 bases and 5 bases respectively, with 11 bases between them. CDR3 length: 13 amino acids. Per germline, CDR1 SGHTA and CDR2 FQGNSA. The CDR3 sequence: CASSYPRGETQYF. The CDR3 DNA follows: TGTGCCAGCAGCTATCCGAGAGGGGAGACCCAGTACTTC.

CDR3 in amino acids: CASSLREPGDQYF. The CDR3, as DNA: TGTGCCAGCAGTTTACGGGAACCGGGGGATCAGTACTTC. V is TRBV28 and J is TRBJ2-7; possible D gene TRBD2, 6 bases. Germline V gene sequence: CDR1 MDHEN, CDR2 SYDVKM. This CDR3 comprises 13 residues. V gave up 2 bases and J gave up 10 bases, with 15 bases separating them.

To note about this clone: A junction end diverges from the germline sequence, so it may reflect a read error. The chain links TRBV7-9 to TRBJ1-2; D ambiguous. Germline V gene data show CDR1 as SEHNR and CDR2 as FQNEAQ (reference sequence). The CDR3 is 15 amino acids. CDR3 nucleotide sequence: TGTTCCAGCAGCTTTGACATCTCCTTGGGCTATGGCTACACCTTC. Amino acids: CSSSFDISLGYGYTF. The variable domain in full, with the rest retrieved from reference TRBV7-9 and TRBJ1-2, is DTGVSQNPRHKITKRGQNVTFRCDPISEHNRLYWYRQTLGQGPEFLTYFQNEAQLEKSRLLSDRFSAERPKGSFSTLEIQRTEQGDSAMYLCSSSFDISLGYGYTFGSGTRLTVV.

The rearrangement uses TRBV7-2 and TRBJ1-3, with D possibly matching TRBD1 (6 bases). Trimming pared 4 bases from V and 3 bases from J, leaving 19 bases between. From germline, CDR1 is SGHTA and CDR2 FQGNSA. The CDR3 spans 17 residues. The CDR3 here is CASSSEWTAPLGNTIYF. The CDR3 DNA sequence: TGTGCCAGCAGCTCAGAGTGGACAGCTCCACTTGGAAACACCATATATTTT.

The chain is built from TRBV5-4 and TRBJ2-7; 8 nucleotides match TRBD1. The CDR3 spans 14 residues. V was clipped by 4 bases and J by 3 bases; unmatched bases: 6. Germline V gives CDR1 SGHNT, CDR2 YYREEE (reference sequence). The CDR3, as DNA: TGTGCCAGCAGCACAGGGGGAATCAACTACGAGCAGTACTTC. As protein: CASSTGGINYEQYF.

V usage is TRBV4-3 and J usage is TRBJ2-1; 8 bases agree with TRBD2. The CDR3 contains 14 residues. Trimming took 3 bases from V and 8 from J; bases not matched to a gene: 6. Germline V gene lookup returns CDR1 LGHNA and CDR2 YSLEER. In DNA form, the CDR3 reads TGCGCCAGCAGCCAGTTCTCGACTAGCGATGAGCAGTTCTTC. This translates into CASSQFSTSDEQFF.

V and J are TRBV11-2 and TRBJ2-7; TRBD2 aligns across 13 bases. This CDR3 has 16 amino acids. Trimming at V came to 5 bases and at J to 4 bases, leaving 8 bases not matched to a gene. Germline loops: CDR1 SGHAT, CDR2 FQNNGV. The CDR3 DNA is TGTGCCAGCAGCAGCCGGACTAGCGGGAGTGTATACGAGCAGTACTTC. The encoded protein is CASSSRTSGSVYEQYF.

The chain carries TRBV11-2 and TRBJ2-6; D perhaps matches TRBD2 (5 bases). The V end was cut by 5 bases, the J end by 2 bases, with 13 bases between. The V gene's germline CDR1 is SGHAT and CDR2 FQNNGV. This CDR3 has 16 amino acids. CDR3 region: CASSPLTRAGANVLTF. DNA for the CDR3: TGTGCCAGCAGCCCACTTACGCGGGCTGGGGCCAACGTCCTGACTTTC.

The count of this clone is one. The chain uses TRBV4-3 and TRBJ1-1; 11 bases align to TRBD1. The V and J ends lost 2 bases and 7 bases, in that order; junction bases with no gene match: 3. CDR3 length: 14 amino acids. Germline V gene lookup returns CDR1 LGHNA and CDR2 YSLEER. CDR3 in amino acids: CASSQRTGGFEAFF. The CDR3 region has the DNA TGCGCCAGCAGCCAACGGACAGGGGGCTTTGAAGCTTTCTTT.

The chain has TRBV14 and TRBJ2-1, with D perhaps matching TRBD1 (6 bases). CDR3 size: 18 residues. Germline CDR1 reads SGHDN; CDR2 reads FVKESK. V gave up 3 bases and J gave up 4 bases, with 22 bases separating them. This chain's CDR3 is CASSHGQLWGTIYNEQFF. The CDR3 coding sequence is TGTGCCAGCAGCCATGGACAGTTGTGGGGGACCATATACAATGAGCAGTTCTTC.